This T cell receptor beta chain derives from a study of cytomegalovirus exposure and HLA in healthy donors. Across the study: Per a later analysis, the 550 to 850 first-cohort and some 110 validation repertoires shared one platform.

The CDR3 consists of 15 residues. CDR1 SGHRS and CDR2 YFSETQ come from the germline V gene. Trimming cost V 7 bases and J 2 bases; bases outside gene matches: 9. Method: immunoSEQ multiplex PCR; TCRdb's copy keeps in-frame clones and lacks some. The sample carries about 98,000 clones, approximately 90% recorded once. Remarks on this clone: Its antigen remains unidentified.

Broader study findings: The tendency of first-cohort TCR clusters to co-occur in the 120 validation repertoires was the finding of a later analysis. A few chains linked to CMV were shown in vitro to be specific for CMV antigens. The study put 150 to 200 TCR beta chains on its list as cytomegalovirus-associated.

This chain joins TRBV5-1 and TRBJ2-3; 8 nucleotides line up with TRBD2. The sample consisted of PBMCs. The sequence was collected from a woman in her 30s in good health and CMV-seronegative. The CDR3 nucleotides read TGCGCCAGCTACGGGGGGGTCCTGTCCACAGATACGCAGTATTTT. This gives the protein CASYGGVLSTDTQYF.